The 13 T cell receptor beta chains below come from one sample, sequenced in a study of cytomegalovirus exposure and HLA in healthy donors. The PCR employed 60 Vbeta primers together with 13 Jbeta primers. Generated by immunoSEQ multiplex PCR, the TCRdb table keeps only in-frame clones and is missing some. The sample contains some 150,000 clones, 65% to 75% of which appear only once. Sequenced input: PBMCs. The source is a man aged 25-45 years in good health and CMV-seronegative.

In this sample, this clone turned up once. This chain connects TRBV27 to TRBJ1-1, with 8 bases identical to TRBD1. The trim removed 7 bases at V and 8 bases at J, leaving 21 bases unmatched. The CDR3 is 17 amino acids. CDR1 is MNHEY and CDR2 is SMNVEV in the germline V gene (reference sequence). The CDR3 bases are TGTGCCAGCAACAACCCACTTGGGGACAGGACTTGTCAAGAAGCTTTCTTT. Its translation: CASNNPLGDRTCQEAFF.

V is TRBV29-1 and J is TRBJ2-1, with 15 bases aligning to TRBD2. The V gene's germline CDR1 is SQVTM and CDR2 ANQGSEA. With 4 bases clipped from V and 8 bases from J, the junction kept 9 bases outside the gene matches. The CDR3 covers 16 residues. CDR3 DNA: TGCAGCGTTGCAGAGAGGACTAGCGGGGGGGGCGATGAGCAGTTCTTC. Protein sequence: CSVAERTSGGGDEQFF.

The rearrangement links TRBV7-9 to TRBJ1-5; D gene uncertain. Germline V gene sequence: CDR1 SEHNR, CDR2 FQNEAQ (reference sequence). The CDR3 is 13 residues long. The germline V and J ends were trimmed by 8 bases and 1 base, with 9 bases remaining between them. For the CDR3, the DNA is TGTGCCAGCGCCGGAGGCAGCAATCAGCCCCAGCATTTT. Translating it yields CASAGGSNQPQHF.

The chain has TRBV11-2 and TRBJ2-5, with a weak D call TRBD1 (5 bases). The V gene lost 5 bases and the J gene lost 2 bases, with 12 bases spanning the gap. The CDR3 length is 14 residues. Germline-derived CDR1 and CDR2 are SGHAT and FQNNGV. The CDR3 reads CASSGQGSQETQYF. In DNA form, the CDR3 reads TGTGCCAGCAGCGGCCAGGGATCACAAGAGACCCAGTACTTC.

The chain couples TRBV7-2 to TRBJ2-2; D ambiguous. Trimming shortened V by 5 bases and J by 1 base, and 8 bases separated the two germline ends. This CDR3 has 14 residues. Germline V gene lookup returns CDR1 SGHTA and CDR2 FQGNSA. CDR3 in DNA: TGTGCCAGCAGCCTCCGGTGGAACACCGGGGAGCTGTTTTTT. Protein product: CASSLRWNTGELFF.

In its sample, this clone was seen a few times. CDR3 nucleotides: TGTGCCAGCGCGACGACAGGGTTGGGCACTGAAGCTTTCTTT. Its protein product is CASATTGLGTEAFF. The V call is TRBV28, the J call TRBJ1-1; 7 bases match TRBD1. Germline V gene sequence: CDR1 MDHEN, CDR2 SYDVKM. The ends lost 8 bases at V and 4 bases at J; junction bases unmatched: 10. The CDR3 has 14 residues.

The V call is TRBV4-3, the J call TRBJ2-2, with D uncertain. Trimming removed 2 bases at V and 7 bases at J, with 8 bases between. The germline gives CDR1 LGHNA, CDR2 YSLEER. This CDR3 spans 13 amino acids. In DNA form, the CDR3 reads TGCGCCAGCAGCCAACTGCGCGACGGGGAGCTGTTTTTT. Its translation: CASSQLRDGELFF.

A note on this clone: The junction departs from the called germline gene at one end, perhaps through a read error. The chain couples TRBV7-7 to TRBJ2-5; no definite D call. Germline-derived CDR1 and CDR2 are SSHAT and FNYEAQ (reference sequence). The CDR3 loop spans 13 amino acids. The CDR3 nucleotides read TGTGCTAGCAGCTCCTCAGAGGATGAGACCCAGTACTTC. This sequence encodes CASSSSEDETQYF.

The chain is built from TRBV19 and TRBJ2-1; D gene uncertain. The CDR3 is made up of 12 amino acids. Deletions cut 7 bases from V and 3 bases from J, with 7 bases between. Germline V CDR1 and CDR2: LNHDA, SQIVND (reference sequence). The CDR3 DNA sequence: TGTGCCAGTAAAAACAGCTACAATGAGCAGTTCTTC. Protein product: CASKNSYNEQFF.

As DNA, the CDR3 is TGTGCCAGCAGCTTAGGCGGGGGAGCTTTCTTT. This sequence encodes CASSLGGGAFF. The chain links TRBV7-9 to TRBJ1-1, with a weak D call TRBD1 (5 bases). Germline lookup yields CDR1 SEHNR and CDR2 FQNEAQ (reference sequence). V gave up 1 base and J gave up 10 bases, with 7 bases separating them. The CDR3 runs 11 residues.

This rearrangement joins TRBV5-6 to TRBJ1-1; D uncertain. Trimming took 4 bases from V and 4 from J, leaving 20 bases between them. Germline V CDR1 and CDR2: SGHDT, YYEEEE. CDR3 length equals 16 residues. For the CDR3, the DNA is TGTGCCAGCAGCCCCGTTTTTGGAGGTGCTGGCACTGAAGCTTTCTTT. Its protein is CASSPVFGGAGTEAFF.

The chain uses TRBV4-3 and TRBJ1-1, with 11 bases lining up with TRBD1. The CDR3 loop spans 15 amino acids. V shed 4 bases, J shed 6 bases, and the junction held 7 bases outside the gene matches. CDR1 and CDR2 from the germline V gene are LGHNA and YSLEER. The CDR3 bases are TGCGCCAGCAGCCGGGACAGGGGGGGTTCGGCTGAAGCTTTCTTT. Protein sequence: CASSRDRGGSAEAFF.

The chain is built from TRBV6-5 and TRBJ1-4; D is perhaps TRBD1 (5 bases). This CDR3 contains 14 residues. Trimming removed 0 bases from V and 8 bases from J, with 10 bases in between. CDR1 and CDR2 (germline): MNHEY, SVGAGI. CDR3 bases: TGTGCCAGCAGTTACTCGTATCAGGGAGAAAAACTGTTTTTT. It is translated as CASSYSYQGEKLFF.